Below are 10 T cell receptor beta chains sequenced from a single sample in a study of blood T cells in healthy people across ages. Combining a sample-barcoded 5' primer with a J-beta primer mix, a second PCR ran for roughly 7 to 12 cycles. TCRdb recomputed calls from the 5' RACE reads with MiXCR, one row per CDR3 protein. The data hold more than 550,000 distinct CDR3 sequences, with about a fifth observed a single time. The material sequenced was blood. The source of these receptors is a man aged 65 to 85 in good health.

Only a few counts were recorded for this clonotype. For the CDR3, the DNA is TGTGCCAGCAGTCCCCCTGGGACTAGCGGGAAGCCAGATACGCAGTATTTT. This sequence encodes CASSPPGTSGKPDTQYF. The chain combines TRBV12-3 or TRBV12-4 with TRBJ2-3, with 13 positions matching TRBD2. This CDR3 is built from 17 residues. V shed 5 bases and J 4 bases; nucleotides not matched to a gene: 9.

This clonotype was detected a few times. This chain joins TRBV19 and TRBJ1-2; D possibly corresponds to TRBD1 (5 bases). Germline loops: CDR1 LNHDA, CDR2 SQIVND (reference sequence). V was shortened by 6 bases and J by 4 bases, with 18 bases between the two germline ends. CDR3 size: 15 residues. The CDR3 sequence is CASREQVHGGYGYTF. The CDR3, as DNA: TGTGCCAGTAGAGAACAGGTCCACGGAGGCTATGGCTACACCTTC.

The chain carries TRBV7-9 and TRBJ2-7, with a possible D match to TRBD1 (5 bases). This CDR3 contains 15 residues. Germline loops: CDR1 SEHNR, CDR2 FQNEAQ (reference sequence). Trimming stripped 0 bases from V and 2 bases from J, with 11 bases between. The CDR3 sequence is CASSLAQGMAYEQYF. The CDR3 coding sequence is TGTGCCAGCAGCTTAGCGCAGGGAATGGCCTACGAGCAGTACTTC.

CDR3 sequence: CASREETGGTEAFF. The DNA of the CDR3 is TGTGCCAGCCGAGAAGAGACAGGGGGCACTGAAGCTTTCTTT. J is TRBJ1-1 and V is TRBV2, with 9 nucleotides matching TRBD1. Unmatched junction bases numbered 8, after V lost 8 bases and J lost 4 bases. The CDR3 sequence is 14 residues long. CDR1 and CDR2 (germline): SNHLY, FYNNEI.

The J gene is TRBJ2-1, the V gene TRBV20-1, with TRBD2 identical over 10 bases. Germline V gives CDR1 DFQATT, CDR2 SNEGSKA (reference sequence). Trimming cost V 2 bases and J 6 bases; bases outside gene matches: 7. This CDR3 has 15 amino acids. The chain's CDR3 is CSARKIAGGSNEQFF. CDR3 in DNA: TGCAGTGCTAGAAAAATAGCGGGAGGTAGCAATGAGCAGTTCTTC.

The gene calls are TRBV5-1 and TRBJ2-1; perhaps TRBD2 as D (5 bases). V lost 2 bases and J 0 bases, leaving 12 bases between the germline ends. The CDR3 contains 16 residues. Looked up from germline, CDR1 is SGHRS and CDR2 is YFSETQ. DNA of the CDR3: TGCGCCAGCAGCTTCGGGATAGCCAACTCCTACAATGAGCAGTTCTTC. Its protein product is CASSFGIANSYNEQFF. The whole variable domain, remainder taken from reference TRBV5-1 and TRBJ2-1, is KAGVTQTPRYLIKTRGQQVTLSCSPISGHRSVSWYQQTPGQGLQFLFEYFSETQRNKGNFPGRFSGRQFSNSRSEMNVSTLELGDSALYLCASSFGIANSYNEQFFGPGTRLTVL.

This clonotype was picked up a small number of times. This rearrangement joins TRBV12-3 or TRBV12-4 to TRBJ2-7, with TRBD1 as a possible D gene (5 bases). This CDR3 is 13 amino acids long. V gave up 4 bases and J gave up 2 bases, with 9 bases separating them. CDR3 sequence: CASSSRAAYEQYF. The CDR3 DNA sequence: TGTGCCAGCAGTTCCAGGGCTGCCTACGAGCAGTACTTC.

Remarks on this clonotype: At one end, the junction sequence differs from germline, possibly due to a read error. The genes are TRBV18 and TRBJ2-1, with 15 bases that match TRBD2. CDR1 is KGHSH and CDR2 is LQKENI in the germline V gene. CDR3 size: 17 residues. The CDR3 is CAGSPRTSGRVYNEQFF. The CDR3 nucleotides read TGTGCCGGCTCACCCCGGACTAGCGGGAGGGTATACAATGAGCAGTTCTTC.

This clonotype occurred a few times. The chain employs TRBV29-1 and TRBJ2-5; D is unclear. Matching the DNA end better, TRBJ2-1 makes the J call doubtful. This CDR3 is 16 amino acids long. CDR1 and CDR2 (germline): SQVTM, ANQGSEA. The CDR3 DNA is TGCAGCGTTGAGACTTTTGGCAGCCGCCGAGGCAATGAGCAGTTCTTC. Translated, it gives CSVETFGSRRGNEQFF.

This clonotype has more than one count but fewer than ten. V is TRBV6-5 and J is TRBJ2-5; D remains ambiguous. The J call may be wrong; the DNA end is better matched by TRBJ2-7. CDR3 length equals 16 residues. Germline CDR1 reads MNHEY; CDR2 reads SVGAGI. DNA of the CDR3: TGTGCCAGCAGTGACCCCGTGAAGGGCTTAAGCGTCGAGCAGTACTTC. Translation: CASSDPVKGLSVEQYF.